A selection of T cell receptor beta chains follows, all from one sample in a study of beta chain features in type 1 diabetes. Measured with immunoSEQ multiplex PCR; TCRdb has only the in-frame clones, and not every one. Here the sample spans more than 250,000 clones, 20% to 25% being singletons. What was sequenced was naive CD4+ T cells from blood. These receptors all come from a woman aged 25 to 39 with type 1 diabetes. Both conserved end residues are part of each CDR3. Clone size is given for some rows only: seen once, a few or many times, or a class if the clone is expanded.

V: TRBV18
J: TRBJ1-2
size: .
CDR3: CASSAGQDYGYTF

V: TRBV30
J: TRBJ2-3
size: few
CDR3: CAWTSGTDTQYF

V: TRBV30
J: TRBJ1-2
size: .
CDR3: CACQRTPGYTF

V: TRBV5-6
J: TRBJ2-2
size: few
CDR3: CASSLALRDNANTGELFF

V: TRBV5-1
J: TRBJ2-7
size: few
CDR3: CASSDHRDYPAYEQYF

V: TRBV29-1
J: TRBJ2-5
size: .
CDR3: CSAREGRETQYF

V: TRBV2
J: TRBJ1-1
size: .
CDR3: CASSETRDTEAFF

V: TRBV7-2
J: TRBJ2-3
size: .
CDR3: CASSFTTSTDTQYF

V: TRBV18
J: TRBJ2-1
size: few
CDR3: CASSPRTSGSRDNEQFF

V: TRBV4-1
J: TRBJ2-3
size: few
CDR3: CASSFKGTSGRSWNTDTQYF

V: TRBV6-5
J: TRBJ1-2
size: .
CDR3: CASSRTGGYGYTF

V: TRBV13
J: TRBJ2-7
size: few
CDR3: CASSPRLAGFYEQYF

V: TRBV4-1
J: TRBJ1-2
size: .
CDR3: CASSPHRTGRGVSDGYTF

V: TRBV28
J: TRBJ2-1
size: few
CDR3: CASSSPREQFF

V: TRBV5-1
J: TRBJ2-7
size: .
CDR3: CASSLTGFSYEQYF

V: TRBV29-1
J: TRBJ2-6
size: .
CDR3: CSVLSGANVLTF

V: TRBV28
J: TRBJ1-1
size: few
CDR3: CASSLIMNTEAFF

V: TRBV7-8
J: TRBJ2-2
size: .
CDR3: CASSSDRTSGNRGTGELFF

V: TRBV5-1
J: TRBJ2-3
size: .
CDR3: CASSLAGPLTDTQYF

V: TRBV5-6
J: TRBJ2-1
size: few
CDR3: CASSLFVNEQFF

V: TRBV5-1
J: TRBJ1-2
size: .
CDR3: CASSLTPEYGYTF

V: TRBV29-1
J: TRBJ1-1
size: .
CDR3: CSVDRTGGTEAFF

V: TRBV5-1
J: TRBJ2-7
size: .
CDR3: CASSLATGSYEQYF

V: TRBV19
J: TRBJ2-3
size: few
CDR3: CASTNRGLADTQYF

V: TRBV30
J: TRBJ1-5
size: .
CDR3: CAWSVQGVSNQPQHF

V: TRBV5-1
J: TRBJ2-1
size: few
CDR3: CASSSRTHNEQFF

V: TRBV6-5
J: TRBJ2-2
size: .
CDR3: CASSHGGELFF

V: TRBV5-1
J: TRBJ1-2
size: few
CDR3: CASSLIEGEGDYGYTF

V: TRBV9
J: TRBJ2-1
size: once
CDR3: CASSGRREQFF

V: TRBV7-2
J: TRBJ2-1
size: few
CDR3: CASSLGRGSSYNEQFF

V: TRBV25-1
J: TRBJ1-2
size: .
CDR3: CASSEGPAGRNNYGYTF

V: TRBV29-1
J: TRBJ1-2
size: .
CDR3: CSVFSGTNYGYTF

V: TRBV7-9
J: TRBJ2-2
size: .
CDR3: CASSRDSTGELFF

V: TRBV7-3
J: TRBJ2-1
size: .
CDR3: CASSSVAGRSSYNEQFF

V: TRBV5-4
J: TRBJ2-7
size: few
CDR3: CASSWGTSGSYEQYF

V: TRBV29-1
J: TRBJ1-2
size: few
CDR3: CSDLAAYGYTF

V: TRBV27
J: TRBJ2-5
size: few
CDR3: CASSLQGETQYF

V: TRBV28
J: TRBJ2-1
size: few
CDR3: CASGTGDFNEQFF

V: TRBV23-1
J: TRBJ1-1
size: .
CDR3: CASTFGGGNSGEAFF

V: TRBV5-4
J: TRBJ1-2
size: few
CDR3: CASSSPGTDSYGYTF

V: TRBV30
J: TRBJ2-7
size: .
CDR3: CAWSVKTGNKNF

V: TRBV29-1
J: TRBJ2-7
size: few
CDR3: CSVRLPARDYEQYF

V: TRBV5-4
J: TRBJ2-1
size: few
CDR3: CASSDRDLLYNEQFF

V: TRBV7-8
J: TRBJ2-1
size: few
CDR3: CASSLGSSGSDEQFF

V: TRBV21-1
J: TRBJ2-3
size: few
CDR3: CASTSDRVLAGGPGDTQYF

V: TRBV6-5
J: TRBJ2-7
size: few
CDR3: CASRRQGNEQYF

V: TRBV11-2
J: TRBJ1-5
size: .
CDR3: CASSGQRDQPQHF

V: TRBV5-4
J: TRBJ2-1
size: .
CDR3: CASSLEGEAYNEQFF

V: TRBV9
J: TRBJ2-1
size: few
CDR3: CASSVSGSPYNEQFF

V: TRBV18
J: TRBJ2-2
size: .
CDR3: CASSPLQAGKTGELFF

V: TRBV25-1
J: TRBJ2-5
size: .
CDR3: CASSLGGWGGETQYF

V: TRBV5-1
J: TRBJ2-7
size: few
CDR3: CASSLASGGSYEQYF

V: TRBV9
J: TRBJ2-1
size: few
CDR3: CASSLRQGPYNEQFF

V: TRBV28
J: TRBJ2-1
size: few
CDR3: CASSTGGVYNEQFF

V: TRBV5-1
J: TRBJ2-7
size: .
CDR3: CASSFRSNEQYF

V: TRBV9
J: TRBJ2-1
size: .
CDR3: CASSVGGSYYNEQFF

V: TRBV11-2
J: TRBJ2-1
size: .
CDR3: CASGKLAGYYNEQFF

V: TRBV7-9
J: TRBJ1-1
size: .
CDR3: CASSPFLTGFFTEAFF

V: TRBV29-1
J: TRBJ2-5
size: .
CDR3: CSVWGGVAETQYF

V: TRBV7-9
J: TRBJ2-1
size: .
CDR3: CASSSYRGNEQFF